This is a list of T cell receptor beta chains from one sample in a study of cytomegalovirus exposure and HLA in healthy donors. Assay used: immunoSEQ multiplex PCR; TCRdb lists only in-frame clones, some missing. The sample carries 120,000 or so clones, approximately 90% recorded once. Sequencing was done on a sample of PBMCs. The receptors originated from a woman younger than 35 in good health and CMV-seronegative. Both conserved end residues are part of each CDR3. The D gene is left open where the match is weak. The size of a clone is reported for some rows only, either as once, few or many, or as a class for expanded clones.

clone_size j_call cdr3_length d_call v_call cdr3_nt cdr3_aa
- TRBJ2-7 17 TRBD1 TRBV7-9 TGTGCCAGCAGCATCGGCCACCGGGGACAGGCGAGCTACGAGCAGTACTTC CASSIGHRGQASYEQYF
- TRBJ1-5 14 TRBD1 TRBV19 TGTGCCAGTAGTGGGACAGGGGGATGGCAGCCCCAGCATTTT CASSGTGGWQPQHF
- TRBJ1-2 14 TRBD1 TRBV11-3 TGTGCCAGCAGCTTCGGGCAGGGGGCAAGCGGCTACACCTTC CASSFGQGASGYTF
- TRBJ2-2 16 - TRBV2 TGTGCCAGCAGTCCAGACAGTAGGAAGGCTACCGGGGAGCTGTTTTTT CASSPDSRKATGELFF
- TRBJ1-1 15 TRBD1 TRBV18 TGTGCCAGCTCACCTAGCGGGACAGCGAGGACTGAAGCTTTCTTT CASSPSGTARTEAFF
- TRBJ2-7 15 TRBD2 TRBV4-3 TGCGCCAGCAGCCAAGACTGGACTAGGGGTTACGAGCAGTACTTC CASSQDWTRGYEQYF
- TRBJ2-3 15 TRBD1 TRBV5-6 TGTGCCAGCAGGGGACCAGGGGGTAGGACAGATACGCAGTATTTT CASRGPGGRTDTQYF
- TRBJ1-4 17 - TRBV28 TGTGCCAGCAGCCTATTTGTTCTGGGAGCAACTAATGAAAAACTGTTTTTT CASSLFVLGATNEKLFF
- TRBJ2-7 14 TRBD2 TRBV7-2 TGTGCCAGCAGCTTAGGCGGGAGTTCCCACGAGCAGTACTTC CASSLGGSSHEQYF
- TRBJ2-1 14 - TRBV27 TGTGCCAGCAGTTTAGGACGGGAGTACAATGAGCAGTTCTTC CASSLGREYNEQFF
once TRBJ2-2 15 TRBD1 TRBV4-2 TGTGCCAGCAGTTCCGGGACAGGGGACACCGGGGAGCTGTTTTTT CASSSGTGDTGELFF
- TRBJ2-7 12 - TRBV6-1 TGTGCCAGCAGTGACCCAGGGTACGAGCAGTACTTC CASSDPGYEQYF
- TRBJ2-7 15 TRBD1 TRBV19 TGTGCCAGTAGTATCAAAGGACAGGGGGGGTACGAGCAGTACTTC CASSIKGQGGYEQYF
- TRBJ2-1 13 - TRBV2 TGTGCCAGCCCCTCGCGGGGTTACGATGAGCAGTTCTTC CASPSRGYDEQFF
- TRBJ2-2 15 - TRBV27 TGTGCCAGCAGTTTATTCAGGCAATACACCGGGGAGCTGTTTTTT CASSLFRQYTGELFF
- TRBJ2-4 14 TRBD2 TRBV28 TGTGCCAGCAGTCCTCCGGGACTACCAAACATTCAGTACTTC CASSPPGLPNIQYF
- TRBJ1-3 19 TRBD1 TRBV28 TGTGCCAGCAGTTCTCAAATGTGGACAGGGGCTACCTCTGGAAACACCATATATTTT CASSSQMWTGATSGNTIYF
once TRBJ2-1 16 - TRBV28 TGTGCCAGCAGTTTAGAGGGCAGGGGTTTCATCAATGAGCAGTTCTTC CASSLEGRGFINEQFF
- TRBJ2-5 14 TRBD2 TRBV7-9 TGTGCCAGCAGAACTAGCGGCCACCAAGAGACCCAGTACTTC CASRTSGHQETQYF
- TRBJ2-7 15 TRBD2 TRBV28 TGTGCCAGCAGTTTAAGGACTAGCGTCCGGTACGAGCAGTACTTC CASSLRTSVRYEQYF
- TRBJ2-7 14 - TRBV5-1 TGCGCCAGCAGCTTGTCGGCCGGGAACTACGAGCAGTACTTC CASSLSAGNYEQYF
- TRBJ2-7 16 TRBD2 TRBV11-2 TGTGCCAGCAGCTTATTCGGGGGGGAGAGCTCCTACGAGCAGTACTTC CASSLFGGESSYEQYF